This T cell receptor beta chain was recovered during a study of shared clonotypes between healthy human individuals. Positively selected for CCR7, the CD45RO-negative cells used as naive CD8 cells excluded terminally differentiated effector memory CD45RA+ cells. J lost 7 bases, V lost 4 bases, and 11 bases had no gene match. Germline CDR1 is SGHRS and CDR2 is YFSETQ. This CDR3 spans 15 amino acids. The authors loaded around 220 ng DNA, 28,000 or so T cell genomes, into sorted-subset replicate PCRs. Measured with immunoSEQ multiplex PCR; TCRdb has only the in-frame clones, and not every one. This sample yields roughly 1,800,000 clones, of which just under 95% are seen a single time; 1.2% belongs to the top ten.

The sequenced sample was naive CD8+ T cells sorted from blood. The chain uses TRBV5-1 and TRBJ2-7; 10 bases align to TRBD1. The sequence was obtained from a man aged 18 to 35 in good health. CDR3 loop: CASSPTGGHLGEQYF. Here the CDR3 DNA reads TGCGCCAGCAGCCCGACAGGGGGCCACCTGGGGGAGCAGTACTTC.